A single sample is the source of the 9 T cell receptor beta chains below, sequenced in a study of vaccination and CD4 T cells after COVID-19. Treatment described: 10-day PBMC culture with coronavirus spike peptide pools or control peptides (ViraFEST assay). Sequencing of cultured CD4+ T cell DNA used the Oncomine TCR Beta short-read assay. Each CDR3 protein gets one entry after TCRdb re-called the PCR reads with MiXCR. The data show 15,000 to 20,000 distinct CDR3 sequences, roughly 70% seen once. Their recognized antigens are unknown. The material sequenced was CD4+ T cells from blood, cultured in vitro. The origin of the receptors is a human donor who had recovered from COVID-19.

The V call is TRBV15, the J call TRBJ1-1, with no clear D. The ends were cut back, 1 base at V and 11 bases at J, with 11 bases in the middle. The CDR3 covers 12 residues. CDR1 LNHNV and CDR2 YYDKDF come from the germline V gene (reference sequence). The CDR3 DNA is TGTGCCACCAGCAGAGCGTCACCCTATGCTTTCTTT. It is translated as CATSRASPYAFF.

The chain links TRBV20-1 to TRBJ1-1; 7 nucleotides match TRBD1. The CDR3 covers 13 residues. Germline assignment: CDR1 DFQATT and CDR2 SNEGSKA (reference sequence). Trimming at V came to 5 bases and at J to 1 base, leaving 4 bases not matched to a gene. The CDR3 sequence: CSAVRGANTEAFF. In DNA, the CDR3 is TGCAGTGCTGTCAGGGGGGCGAACACTGAAGCTTTCTTT.

V usage is TRBV19 and J usage is TRBJ2-2; 7 nucleotides line up with TRBD1. The CDR3 sequence is 16 residues long. V was pared by 4 bases and J by 2 bases, with 7 bases of the junction left unmatched. Germline V lookup: CDR1 LNHDA, CDR2 SQIVND (reference sequence). The CDR3 region is CASSTVGTVNTGELFF. CDR3 DNA sequence: TGTGCCAGTAGTACGGTCGGGACAGTAAACACCGGGGAGCTGTTTTTT.

The V gene is TRBV6-2 or TRBV6-3, the J gene TRBJ1-5; D is uncertain. The germline gives CDR1 MNHEY, CDR2 SVGEGT. The CDR3 consists of 14 residues. Trimming removed 6 bases at V and 0 bases at J, with 9 bases between. DNA of the CDR3: TGTGCCAGCAGCGACCCCCATAGCAATCAGCCCCAGCATTTT. Its translation: CASSDPHSNQPQHF.

The chain uses TRBV7-8 and TRBJ1-6; 8 nucleotides match TRBD1. The CDR3 spans 16 residues. With V trimmed by 2 bases and J by 5 bases, 5 bases remained unmatched. CDR1 SGHVS and CDR2 FQNEAQ come from the germline V gene. In DNA form, the CDR3 reads TGTGCCAGCAGCTTACAGGGGGCCCTTGATAATTCACCCCTCCACTTT. Its protein product is CASSLQGALDNSPLHF.

This clonotype appeared a single time. CDR3 bases: TGTGCCAGCAGTGAATACCAGCGGGAGAGGAACAATGAGCAGTTCTTC. It specifies CASSEYQRERNNEQFF. The genes are TRBV25-1 and TRBJ2-1, with 8 bases fitting TRBD2. This CDR3 comprises 16 residues. The V segment lost 0 bases and the J segment 5 bases; nucleotides outside the gene matches: 6. From germline, CDR1 is MGHDK and CDR2 SYGVNS.

The chain uses TRBV7-2 and TRBJ2-6, with D perhaps matching TRBD1 (5 bases). The germline gives CDR1 SGHTA, CDR2 FQGNSA. The CDR3 runs 15 residues. The V and J ends lost 5 bases and 1 base respectively, with 9 bases between them. The CDR3 here is CASSLRGSGANVLTF. The CDR3 DNA reads as TGTGCCAGCAGCCTAAGGGGATCTGGGGCCAACGTCCTGACTTTC.

This clonotype was seen a few times. The V gene is TRBV6-2 or TRBV6-3, the J gene TRBJ2-5; D unresolved. The CDR3 sequence is 11 residues long. Germline V gene lookup returns CDR1 MNHEY and CDR2 SVGEGT. The V gene lost 5 bases and the J gene lost 4 bases, with 5 bases spanning the gap. The CDR3 sequence is CASSALETQYF. DNA for the CDR3: TGTGCCAGCAGTGCCCTAGAGACCCAGTACTTC.

The chain is built from TRBV6-1 and TRBJ1-6; 8 bases are shared with TRBD1. Germline V lookup: CDR1 MNHNS, CDR2 SASEGT. V dropped 7 bases and J dropped 7; count of bases not matched to a gene: 3. The CDR3 consists of 13 residues. The CDR3 is CASNDRGNSPLHF. Here the CDR3 DNA reads TGTGCCAGCAATGACAGGGGAAATTCACCCCTCCACTTT.